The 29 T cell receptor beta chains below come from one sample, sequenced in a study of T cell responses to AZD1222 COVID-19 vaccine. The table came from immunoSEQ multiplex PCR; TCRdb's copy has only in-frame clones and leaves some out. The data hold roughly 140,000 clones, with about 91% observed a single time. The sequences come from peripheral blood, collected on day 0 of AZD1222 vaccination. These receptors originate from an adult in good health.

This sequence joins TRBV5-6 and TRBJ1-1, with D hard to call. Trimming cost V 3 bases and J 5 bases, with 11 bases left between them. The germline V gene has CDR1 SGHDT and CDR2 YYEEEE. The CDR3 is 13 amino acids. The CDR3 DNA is TGTGCCAGCAGCTCCGGGAGGCGGACTGAAGCTTTCTTT. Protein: CASSSGRRTEAFF.

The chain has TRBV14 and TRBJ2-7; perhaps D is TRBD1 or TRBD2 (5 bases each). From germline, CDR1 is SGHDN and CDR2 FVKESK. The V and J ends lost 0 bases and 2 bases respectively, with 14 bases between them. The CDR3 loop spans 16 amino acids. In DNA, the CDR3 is TGTGCCAGCAGCCAAGATCCCCCTGTGGGACCCTACGAGCAGTACTTC. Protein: CASSQDPPVGPYEQYF.

CDR3 in DNA: TGTGCCAGCAGCTTGATACAACCCCGGAGTGGCTACACCTTC. Translating gives CASSLIQPRSGYTF. This chain joins TRBV5-4 and TRBJ1-2; unclear D gene. The germline V gene has CDR1 SGHNT and CDR2 YYREEE (reference sequence). This CDR3 is 14 amino acids long. V dropped 1 base and J dropped 7 bases, with 14 bases sitting between them.

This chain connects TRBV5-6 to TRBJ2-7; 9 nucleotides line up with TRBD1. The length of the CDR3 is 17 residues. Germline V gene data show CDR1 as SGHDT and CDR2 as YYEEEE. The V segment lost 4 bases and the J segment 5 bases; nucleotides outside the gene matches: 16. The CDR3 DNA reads TGTGCCAGCAGCGGGGACAGGGTTCAAGGGCATTGGGACGAGCAGTACTTC. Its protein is CASSGDRVQGHWDEQYF.

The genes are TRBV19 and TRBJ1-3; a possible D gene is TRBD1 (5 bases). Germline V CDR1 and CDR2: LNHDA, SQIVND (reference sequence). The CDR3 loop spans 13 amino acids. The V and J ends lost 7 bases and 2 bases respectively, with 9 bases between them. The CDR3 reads CASTRVTGNTIYF. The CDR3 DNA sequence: TGTGCCAGTACCAGGGTTACTGGAAACACCATATATTTT.

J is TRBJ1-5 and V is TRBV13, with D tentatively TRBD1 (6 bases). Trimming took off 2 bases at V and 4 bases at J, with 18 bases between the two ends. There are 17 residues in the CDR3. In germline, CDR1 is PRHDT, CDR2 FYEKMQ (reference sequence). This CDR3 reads CASSLKQGEFLNQPQHF. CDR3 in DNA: TGTGCCAGCAGCTTAAAACAGGGTGAATTTCTGAATCAGCCCCAGCATTTT.

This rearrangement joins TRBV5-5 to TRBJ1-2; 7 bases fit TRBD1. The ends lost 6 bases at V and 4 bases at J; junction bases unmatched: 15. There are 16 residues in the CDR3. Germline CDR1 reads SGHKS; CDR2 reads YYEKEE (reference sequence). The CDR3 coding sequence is TGTGCCAGCACCGGGAAACAGGGGCCCGGGGGCTATGGCTACACCTTC. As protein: CASTGKQGPGGYGYTF.

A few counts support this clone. The CDR3 DNA is TGTGCCAGCAGTTCCGGGACAGGGTGGATGGACTATGGCTACACCTTC. Translating it yields CASSSGTGWMDYGYTF. The chain recombines TRBV6-2 or TRBV6-3 with TRBJ1-2, with 9 nucleotides matching TRBD1. Germline loops: CDR1 MNHEY, CDR2 SVGEGT. The CDR3 has 16 residues. The trim removed 4 bases at V and 3 bases at J, leaving 9 bases unmatched.

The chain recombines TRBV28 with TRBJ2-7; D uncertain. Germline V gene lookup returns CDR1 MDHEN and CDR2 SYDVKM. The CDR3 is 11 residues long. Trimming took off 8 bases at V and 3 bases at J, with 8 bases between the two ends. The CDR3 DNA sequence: TGTGCCAGCGGGAATTACTACGAGCAGTACTTC. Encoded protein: CASGNYYEQYF.

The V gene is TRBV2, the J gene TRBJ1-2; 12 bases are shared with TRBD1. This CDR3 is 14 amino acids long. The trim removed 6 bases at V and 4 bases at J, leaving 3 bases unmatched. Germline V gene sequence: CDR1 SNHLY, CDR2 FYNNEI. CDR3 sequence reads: CASSGTGGIYGYTF. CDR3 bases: TGTGCCAGCAGCGGGACAGGGGGCATCTATGGCTACACCTTC.

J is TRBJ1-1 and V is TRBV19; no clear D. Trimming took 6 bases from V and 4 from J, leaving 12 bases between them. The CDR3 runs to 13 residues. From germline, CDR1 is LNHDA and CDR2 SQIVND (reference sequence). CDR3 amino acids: CASSPTSPTEAFF. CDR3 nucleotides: TGTGCCAGTAGCCCGACCTCCCCCACTGAAGCTTTCTTT.

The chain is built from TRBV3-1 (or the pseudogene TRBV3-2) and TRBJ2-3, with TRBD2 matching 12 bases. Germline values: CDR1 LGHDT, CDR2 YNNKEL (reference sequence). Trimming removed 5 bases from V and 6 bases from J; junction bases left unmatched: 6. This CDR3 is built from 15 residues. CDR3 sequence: CASSSSGGGSDTQYF. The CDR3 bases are TGTGCCAGCAGCTCTAGCGGGGGGGGGAGCGATACGCAGTATTTT.

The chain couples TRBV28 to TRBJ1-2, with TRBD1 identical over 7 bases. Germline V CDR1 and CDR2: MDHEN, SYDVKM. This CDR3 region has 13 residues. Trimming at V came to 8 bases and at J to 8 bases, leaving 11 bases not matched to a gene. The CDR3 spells CASASRGREGYTF. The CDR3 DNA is TGTGCCAGCGCCTCGAGGGGGCGCGAAGGCTACACCTTC.

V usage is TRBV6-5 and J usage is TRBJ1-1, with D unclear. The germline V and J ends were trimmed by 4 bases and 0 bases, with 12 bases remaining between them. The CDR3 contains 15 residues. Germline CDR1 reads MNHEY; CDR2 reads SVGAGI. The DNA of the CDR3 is TGTGCCAGCAGTTCGAGGACTGGGATGAACACTGAAGCTTTCTTT. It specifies CASSSRTGMNTEAFF.

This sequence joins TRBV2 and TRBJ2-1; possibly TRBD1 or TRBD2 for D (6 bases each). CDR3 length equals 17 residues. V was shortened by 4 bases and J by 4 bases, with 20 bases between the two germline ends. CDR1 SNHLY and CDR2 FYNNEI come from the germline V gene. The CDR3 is CASSGGVPGTPYNEQFF. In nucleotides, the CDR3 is TGTGCCAGCAGTGGGGGGGTCCCCGGGACACCGTACAATGAGCAGTTCTTC.

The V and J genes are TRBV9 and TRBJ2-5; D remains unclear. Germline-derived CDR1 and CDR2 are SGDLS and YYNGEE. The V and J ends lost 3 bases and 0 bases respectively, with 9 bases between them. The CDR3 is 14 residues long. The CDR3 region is CASSAQGYQETQYF. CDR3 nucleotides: TGTGCCAGCAGCGCACAAGGGTACCAAGAGACCCAGTACTTC.

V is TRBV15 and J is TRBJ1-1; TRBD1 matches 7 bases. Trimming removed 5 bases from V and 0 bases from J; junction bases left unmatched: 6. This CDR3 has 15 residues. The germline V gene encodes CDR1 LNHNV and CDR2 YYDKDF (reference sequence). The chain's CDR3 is CATSELQGVNTEAFF. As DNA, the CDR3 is TGTGCCACCAGCGAACTGCAGGGGGTGAACACTGAAGCTTTCTTT.

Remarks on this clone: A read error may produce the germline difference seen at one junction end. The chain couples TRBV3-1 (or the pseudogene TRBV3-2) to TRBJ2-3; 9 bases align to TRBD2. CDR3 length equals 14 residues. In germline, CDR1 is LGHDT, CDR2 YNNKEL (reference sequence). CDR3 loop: CASSLGTSKDTQYF. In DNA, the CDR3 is TGTGCCAGCAGCCTCGGGACTAGCAAAGATACGCAGTATTTT.

The CDR3 DNA reads as TGTGCCAGCAGTCCCAGACAGGCAACTAATGAAAAACTGTTTTTT. This sequence encodes CASSPRQATNEKLFF. The chain employs TRBV27 and TRBJ1-4, with D maybe TRBD1 (6 bases). V was trimmed by 5 bases and J by 0 bases, leaving 10 bases between them. Germline values: CDR1 MNHEY, CDR2 SMNVEV (reference sequence). The CDR3 runs 15 residues. The full variable domain, completed using reference TRBV27 and TRBJ1-4, is EAQVTQNPRYLITVTGKKLTVTCSQNMNHEYMSWYRQDPGLGLRQIYYSMNVEVTDKGDVPEGYKVSRKEKRNFPLILESPSPNQTSLYFCASSPRQATNEKLFFGSGTQLSVL.

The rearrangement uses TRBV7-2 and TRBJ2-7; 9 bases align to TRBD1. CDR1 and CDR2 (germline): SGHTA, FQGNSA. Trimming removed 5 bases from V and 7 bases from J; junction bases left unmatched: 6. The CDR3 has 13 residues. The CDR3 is CASSRQGVGEQYF. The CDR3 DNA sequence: TGTGCCAGCAGCCGACAGGGGGTCGGAGAGCAGTACTTC.

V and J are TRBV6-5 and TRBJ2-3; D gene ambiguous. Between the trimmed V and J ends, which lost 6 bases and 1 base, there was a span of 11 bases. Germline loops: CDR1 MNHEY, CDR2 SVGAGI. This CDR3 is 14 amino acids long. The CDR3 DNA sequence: TGTGCCAGCAGACTCTTTCAAGGCACAGATACGCAGTATTTT. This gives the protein CASRLFQGTDTQYF.

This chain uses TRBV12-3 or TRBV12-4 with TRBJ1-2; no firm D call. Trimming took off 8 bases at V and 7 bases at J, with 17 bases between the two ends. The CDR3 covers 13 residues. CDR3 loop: CASGRGESRGYTF. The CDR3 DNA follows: TGTGCCAGCGGACGGGGAGAAAGTCGTGGCTACACCTTC.

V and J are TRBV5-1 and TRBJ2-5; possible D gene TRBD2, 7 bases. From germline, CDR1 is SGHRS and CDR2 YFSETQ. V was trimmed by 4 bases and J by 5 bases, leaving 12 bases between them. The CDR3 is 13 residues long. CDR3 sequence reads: CASSRGGSETQYF. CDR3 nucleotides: TGCGCCAGCAGCAGGGGGGGTTCGGAGACCCAGTACTTC.

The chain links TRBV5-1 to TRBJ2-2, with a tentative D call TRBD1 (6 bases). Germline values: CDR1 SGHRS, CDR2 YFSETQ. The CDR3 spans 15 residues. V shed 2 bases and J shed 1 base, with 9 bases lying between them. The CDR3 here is CASSLPQGNTGELFF. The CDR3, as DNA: TGCGCCAGCAGCTTACCACAGGGGAACACCGGGGAGCTGTTTTTT. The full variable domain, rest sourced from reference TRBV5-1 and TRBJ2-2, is KAGVTQTPRYLIKTRGQQVTLSCSPISGHRSVSWYQQTPGQGLQFLFEYFSETQRNKGNFPGRFSGRQFSNSRSEMNVSTLELGDSALYLCASSLPQGNTGELFFGEGSRLTVL.

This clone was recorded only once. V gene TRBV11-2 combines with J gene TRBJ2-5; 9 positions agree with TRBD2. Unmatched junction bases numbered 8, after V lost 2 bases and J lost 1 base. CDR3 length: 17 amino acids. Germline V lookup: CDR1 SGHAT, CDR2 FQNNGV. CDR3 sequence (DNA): TGTGCCAGCAGCTTATGGGGTGGACTAGCGCCCCAAGAGACCCAGTACTTC. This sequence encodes CASSLWGGLAPQETQYF.

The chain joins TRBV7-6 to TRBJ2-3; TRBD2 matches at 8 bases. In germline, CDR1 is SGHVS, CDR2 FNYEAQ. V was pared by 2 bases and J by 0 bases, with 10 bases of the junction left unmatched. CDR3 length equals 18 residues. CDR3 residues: CASSLTQSVAGSTDTQYF. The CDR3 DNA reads TGTGCCAGCAGCTTAACTCAATCGGTAGCGGGGAGCACAGATACGCAGTATTTT.

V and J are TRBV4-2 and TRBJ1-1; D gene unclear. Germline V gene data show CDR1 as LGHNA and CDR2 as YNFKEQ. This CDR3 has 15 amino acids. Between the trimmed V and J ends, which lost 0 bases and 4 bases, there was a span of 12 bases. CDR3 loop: CASSQELGIRTEAFF. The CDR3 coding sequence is TGTGCCAGCAGCCAAGAGTTGGGGATCCGCACTGAAGCTTTCTTT.

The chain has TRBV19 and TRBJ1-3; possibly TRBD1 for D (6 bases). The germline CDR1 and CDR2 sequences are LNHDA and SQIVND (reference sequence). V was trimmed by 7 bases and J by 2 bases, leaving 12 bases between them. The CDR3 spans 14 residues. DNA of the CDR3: TGTGCCAGTAAAGCGGGACATGCTGGAAACACCATATATTTT. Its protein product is CASKAGHAGNTIYF. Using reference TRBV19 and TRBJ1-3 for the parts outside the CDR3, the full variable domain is DGGITQSPKYLFRKEGQNVTLSCEQNLNHDAMYWYRQDPGQGLRLIYYSQIVNDFQKGDIAEGYSVSREKKESFPLTVTSAQKNPTAFYLCASKAGHAGNTIYFGEGSWLTVV.

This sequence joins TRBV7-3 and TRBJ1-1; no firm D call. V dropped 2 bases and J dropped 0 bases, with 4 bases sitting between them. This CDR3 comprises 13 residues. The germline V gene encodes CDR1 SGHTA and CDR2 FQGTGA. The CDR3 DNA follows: TGTGCCAGCAGCTTAGGGATGAACACTGAAGCTTTCTTT. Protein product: CASSLGMNTEAFF.